The entry below describes one TCR beta chain. Its antigen remains unidentified. V was trimmed by 4 bases and J by 3 bases, leaving 10 bases between them. The CDR3 has 14 residues. Per germline, CDR1 GTSNPN and CDR2 SVGIG (reference sequence). TCRdb's copy holds only in-frame clones and misses some; the assay was immunoSEQ multiplex PCR. This table holds tens of thousands of clones, 84% found once. The data were taken from a study of Tregs in tolerant kidney transplant recipients. Study-level findings and limits: Biological reproducibility was not directly addressed in this study. Few patients were studied, so findings need validation in larger groups. Activated donor B cell expansion appeared to reveal the most relevant donor-specific TCRbeta repertoire.

Thawed PBMCs were FACS-sorted into unstimulated CD4+CD25+CD127- regulatory T cells, CD4+CD25- non-regulatory cells, CD4 and CD8 cells. The sequence was obtained from a human donor in good health. V gene TRBV30 combines with J gene TRBJ2-6; D unresolved. Sequencing was done on a sample of CD4+ T cells from blood. The CDR3: CAWTRVGGANVLTF. The CDR3, as DNA: TGTGCCTGGACAAGGGTCGGTGGGGCCAACGTCCTGACTTTC.